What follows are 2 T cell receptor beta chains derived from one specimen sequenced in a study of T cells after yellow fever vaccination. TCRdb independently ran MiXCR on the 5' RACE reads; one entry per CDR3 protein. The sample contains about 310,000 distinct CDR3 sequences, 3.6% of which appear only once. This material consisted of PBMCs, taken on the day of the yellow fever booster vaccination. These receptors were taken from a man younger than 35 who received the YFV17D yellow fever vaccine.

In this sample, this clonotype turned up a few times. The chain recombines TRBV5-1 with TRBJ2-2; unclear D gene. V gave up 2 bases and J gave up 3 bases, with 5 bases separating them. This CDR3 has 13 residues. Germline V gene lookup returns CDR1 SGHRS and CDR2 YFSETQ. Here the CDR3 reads CASSLIHTGELFF. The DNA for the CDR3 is TGCGCCAGCAGCTTAATTCACACCGGGGAGCTGTTTTTT.

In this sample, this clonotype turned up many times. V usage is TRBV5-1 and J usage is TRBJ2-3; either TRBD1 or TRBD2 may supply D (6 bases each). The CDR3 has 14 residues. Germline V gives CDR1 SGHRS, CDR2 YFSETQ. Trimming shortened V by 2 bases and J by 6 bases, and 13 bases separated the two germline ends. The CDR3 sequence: CASSFPGALDTQYF. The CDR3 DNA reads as TGCGCCAGCAGCTTCCCGGGGGCTTTGGATACGCAGTATTTT.